This T cell receptor beta chain appears in the sequencing data of a study of CD8 T cells in ankylosing spondylitis. Study findings and constraints: Reportedly, significant enrichment of disease-linked clones occurred in matched ankylosing spondylitis synovial fluid. Disease-associated clonotypes exhibited CD8+ identity and were relatively infrequent in peripheral blood.

Many counts were recorded for this clonotype. The antigen is unknown. The germline gives CDR1 SGHVS, CDR2 FQNEAQ. CDR3 size: 15 residues. The J segment lost 7 bases and the V segment lost 0 bases, leaving 5 bases of the junction unmatched. TCRdb redid the calling of the 5' RACE reads with MiXCR, one entry per CDR3 protein. The sample contains 230,000 or so distinct CDR3 sequences, 15% to 20% of which appear only once. The sequencing input was blood, either unsorted or a sorted T cell fraction (not recorded which). The V call is TRBV7-8, the J call TRBJ2-3; 9 nucleotides match TRBD2. This receptor was identified in a male donor with ankylosing spondylitis or in good health (not recorded which). CDR3 sequence (DNA): TGTGCCAGCAGCTTAGCTAGCGGGAGCCTGAATACGCAGTATTTT. As protein: CASSLASGSLNTQYF.